This T cell receptor beta chain came from a study of T cell responses to AZD1222 COVID-19 vaccine. Overall study findings and caveats: The study identified only 6 or 7 AZD1222 recipients as seropositive at baseline. Clonal diversity may have been underestimated in mostly white British donors. Spike-specific TCR breadth and depth grew following two AZD1222 doses.

Turning to this clone: The antigen remains undetermined.

This CDR3 is built from 15 residues. With 3 bases removed from V and 1 base from J, the gap between germline ends came to 11 bases. Germline CDR1 is ENHRY and CDR2 is SYGVKD. The protocol was immunoSEQ multiplex PCR, while the TCRdb copy is restricted to in-frame clones and leaves out a portion. The table includes 150,000 to 200,000 clones, 90% to 95% detected once. The source was peripheral blood, collected 28 days after the second AZD1222 dose. The receptor was derived from an adult who received the AZD1222 COVID-19 vaccine. The V and J genes are TRBV10-3 and TRBJ2-3; TRBD1 is a possible D gene (5 bases). The DNA of the CDR3 is TGTGCCATCAGTGACTCCAGGGTGCGCACAGATACGCAGTATTTT. This codes for CAISDSRVRTDTQYF.